This paragraph reports one TCR beta chain. The CDR3 consists of 13 residues. Trimming shortened V by 4 bases and J by 7 bases, and 13 bases separated the two germline ends. Germline assignment: CDR1 MNHNS and CDR2 SASEGT. PBMC samples from each donor numbered at least one pre-ART and at least two post-ART. The authors ran the immunoSEQ assay, v3.0, at survey level. The data were produced by immunoSEQ multiplex PCR, yet TCRdb's version contains in-frame clones alone and is incomplete. The sample lists about 33,000 clones; about 83% were seen once. This sample is part of a study of long-term antiretroviral therapy in people with HIV. For the study at large: It was about a decade after the earliest samples that the 2015 immediate-ART recommendation appeared.

This chain uses TRBV6-1 with TRBJ2-5; D gene ambiguous. The source was unsorted PBMCs, collected 2 years after starting antiretroviral therapy. This sequence originates from a woman aged 50 to 60 with HIV. The DNA of the CDR3 is TGTGCCAGCAGTGGCCTAGGGTTTGGGACCCAGTACTTC. Translated, it gives CASSGLGFGTQYF.